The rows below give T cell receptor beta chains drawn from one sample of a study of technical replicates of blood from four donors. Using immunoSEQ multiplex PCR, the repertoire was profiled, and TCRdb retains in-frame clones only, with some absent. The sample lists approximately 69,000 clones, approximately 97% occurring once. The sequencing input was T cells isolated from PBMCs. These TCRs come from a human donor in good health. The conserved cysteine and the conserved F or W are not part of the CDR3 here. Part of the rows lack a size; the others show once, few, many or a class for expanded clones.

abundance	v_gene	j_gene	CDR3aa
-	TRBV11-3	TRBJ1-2	ASSSGKGYT
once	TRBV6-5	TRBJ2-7	ASSHRGPPDEQY
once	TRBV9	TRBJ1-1	ASSSRAGGEAF
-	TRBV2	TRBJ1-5	ASSDRYSNQPQH
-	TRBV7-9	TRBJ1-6	ASSAGSGAANSPLH
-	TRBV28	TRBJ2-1	ASSFRGNEQF
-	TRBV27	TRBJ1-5	ASSLSTGRQPQH
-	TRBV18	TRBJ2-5	ASIRGTGETQY
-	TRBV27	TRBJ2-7	ASSLGMSYEQY
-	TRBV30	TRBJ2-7	AWSVQGNSYEQY
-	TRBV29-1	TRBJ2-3	SVRVRLGGGPSDTQY
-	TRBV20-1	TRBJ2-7	SAVGLAEQY
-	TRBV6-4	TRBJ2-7	ASSDSWRDLGGEQY
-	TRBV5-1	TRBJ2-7	ASSTDRTASYEQY
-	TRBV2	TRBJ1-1	ASSRDSTFMNTEAF
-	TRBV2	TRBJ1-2	ASGQNINYGYT
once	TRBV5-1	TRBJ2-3	ASSTLAGGSTDTQY
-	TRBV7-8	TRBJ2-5	ASSLDRVASQETQY